The entry that follows covers one T cell receptor beta chain sequence. The CDR3 extends over 15 amino acids. Germline CDR1 is LGHNA and CDR2 is YNFKEQ. J was trimmed by 5 bases and V by 1 base; bases with no gene match: 3. Sequenced by immunoSEQ multiplex PCR; TCRdb stores in-frame clones only, minus some. In the table there are approximately 77,000 clones, around 80% of which are singletons. The record originates from a study of radiotherapy plus CTLA-4 blockade in lung cancer. The V call is TRBV4-2, the J call TRBJ1-4, with TRBD1 matching 8 bases. This clonotype was obtained from a human donor with non-small cell lung cancer who had stable disease on radiotherapy plus ipilimumab. The sequencing here drew on peripheral blood, taken from a patient treated with radiotherapy plus ipilimumab. CDR3 DNA sequence: TGTGCCAGCAGCCAAGTAGGGACAGGAAATGAAAAACTGTTTTTT. Protein: CASSQVGTGNEKLFF.